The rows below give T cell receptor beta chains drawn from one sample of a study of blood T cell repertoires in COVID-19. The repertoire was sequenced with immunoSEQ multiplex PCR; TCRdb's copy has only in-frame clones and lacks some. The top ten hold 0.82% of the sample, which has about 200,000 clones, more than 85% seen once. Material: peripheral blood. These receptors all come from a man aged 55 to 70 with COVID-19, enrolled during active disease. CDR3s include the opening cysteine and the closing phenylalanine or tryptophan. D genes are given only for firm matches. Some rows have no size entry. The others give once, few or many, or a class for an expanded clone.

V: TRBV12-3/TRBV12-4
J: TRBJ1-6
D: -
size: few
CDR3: CASSRRGSPLHF
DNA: TGTGCCAGCAGCCGGAGGGGTTCACCCCTCCACTTT

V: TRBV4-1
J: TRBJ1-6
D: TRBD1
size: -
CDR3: CASSQPTGGEDNSPLHF
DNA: TGCGCCAGCAGCCAACCGACAGGGGGGGAGGATAATTCACCCCTCCACTTT

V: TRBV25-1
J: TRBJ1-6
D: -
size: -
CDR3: CASGQGTHHSPLHF
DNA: TGTGCCAGCGGACAAGGAACACACCATTCACCCCTCCACTTT

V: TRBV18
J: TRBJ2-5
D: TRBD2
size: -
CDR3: CASSASSGNFQETQYF
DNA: TGTGCCAGCTCAGCGTCTAGCGGGAACTTCCAAGAGACCCAGTACTTC

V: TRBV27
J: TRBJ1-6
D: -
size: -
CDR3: CASSLEGSGSPLHF
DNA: TGTGCCAGCAGTTTAGAGGGATCCGGGTCACCCCTCCACTTT

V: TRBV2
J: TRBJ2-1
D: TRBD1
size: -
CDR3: CASNRARGSYNEQFF
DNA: TGTGCCAGCAATCGGGCCAGGGGGTCCTACAATGAGCAGTTCTTC

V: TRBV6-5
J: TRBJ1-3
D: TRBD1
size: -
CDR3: CASCQGGNSGNTIYF
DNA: TGTGCCAGCTGCCAGGGGGGCAACTCTGGAAACACCATATATTTT

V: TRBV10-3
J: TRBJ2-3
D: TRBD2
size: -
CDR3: CAISGAGSDTQYF
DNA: TGTGCCATCAGTGGAGCGGGATCAGATACGCAGTATTTT

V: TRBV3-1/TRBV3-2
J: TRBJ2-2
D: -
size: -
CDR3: CASSQSNTGELFF
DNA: TGTGCCAGCAGCCAGTCAAACACCGGGGAGCTGTTTTTT

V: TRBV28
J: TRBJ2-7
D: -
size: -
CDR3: CASSLNRAYEQYF
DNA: TGTGCCAGCAGTTTAAACAGGGCCTACGAGCAGTACTTC

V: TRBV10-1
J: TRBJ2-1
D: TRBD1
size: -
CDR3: CASSDGTGYNEQFF
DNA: TGCGCCAGCAGTGACGGGACAGGGTACAATGAGCAGTTCTTC

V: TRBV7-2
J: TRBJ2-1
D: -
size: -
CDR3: CASSLDPTRNEQFF
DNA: TGTGCCAGCAGCTTAGATCCGACTAGAAATGAGCAGTTCTTC

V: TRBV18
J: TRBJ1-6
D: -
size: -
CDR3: CASSSTGSSYNSPLHF
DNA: TGTGCCAGCTCATCCACAGGGAGCTCCTATAATTCACCCCTCCACTTT

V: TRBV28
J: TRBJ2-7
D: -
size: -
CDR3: CASSPPGTSFEQYF
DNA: TGTGCCAGCAGTCCGCCCGGGACAAGCTTTGAGCAGTACTTC

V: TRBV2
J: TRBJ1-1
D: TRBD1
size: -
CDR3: CASKLLQGDFSEAFF
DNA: TGTGCCAGCAAACTCCTACAGGGGGACTTCAGTGAAGCTTTCTTT

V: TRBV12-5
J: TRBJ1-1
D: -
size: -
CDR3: CASGQVLNTEAFF
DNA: TGTGCTAGTGGTCAGGTATTGAACACTGAAGCTTTCTTT

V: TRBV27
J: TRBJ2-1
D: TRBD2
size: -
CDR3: CASSLAGGGNEQFF
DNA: TGTGCCAGCAGCCTAGCGGGAGGTGGCAATGAGCAGTTCTTC

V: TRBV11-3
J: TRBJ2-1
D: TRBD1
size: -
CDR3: CASSPSGTGHNEQFF
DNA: TGTGCCAGCAGCCCCTCCGGGACAGGGCACAATGAGCAGTTCTTC

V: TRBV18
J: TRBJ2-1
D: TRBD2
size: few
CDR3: CASSKVAGTSYNEQFF
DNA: TGTGCCAGCTCTAAAGTAGCGGGAACCTCCTACAATGAGCAGTTCTTC

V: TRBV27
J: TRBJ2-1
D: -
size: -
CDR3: CASSFLGGGPAPNEQFF
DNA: TGTGCCAGCAGTTTTTTGGGGGGGGGCCCCGCCCCAAATGAGCAGTTCTTC

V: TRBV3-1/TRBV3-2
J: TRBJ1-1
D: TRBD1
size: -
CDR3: CASSRTGGVAEAFF
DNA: TGTGCCAGCAGCCGCACAGGGGGGGTGGCTGAAGCTTTCTTT

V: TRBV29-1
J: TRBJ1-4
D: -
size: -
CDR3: CSGATTNEKLFF
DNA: TGCAGCGGAGCAACAACTAATGAAAAACTGTTTTTT

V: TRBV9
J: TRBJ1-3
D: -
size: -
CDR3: CASSPRSSSGNTIYF
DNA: TGTGCCAGCAGCCCACGGAGCAGCTCTGGAAACACCATATATTTT

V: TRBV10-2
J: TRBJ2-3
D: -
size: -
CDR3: CASRDTSTDTQYF
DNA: TGCGCCAGCCGGGACACCTCCACAGATACGCAGTATTTT

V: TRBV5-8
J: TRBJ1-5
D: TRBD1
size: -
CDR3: CASSPWTGARNSNQPQHF
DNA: TGTGCCAGCAGCCCATGGACAGGTGCCCGTAATAGCAATCAGCCCCAGCATTTT

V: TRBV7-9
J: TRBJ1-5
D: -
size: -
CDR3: CASSRDGPQHF
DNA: TGTGCCAGCAGCCGAGATGGGCCCCAGCATTTT